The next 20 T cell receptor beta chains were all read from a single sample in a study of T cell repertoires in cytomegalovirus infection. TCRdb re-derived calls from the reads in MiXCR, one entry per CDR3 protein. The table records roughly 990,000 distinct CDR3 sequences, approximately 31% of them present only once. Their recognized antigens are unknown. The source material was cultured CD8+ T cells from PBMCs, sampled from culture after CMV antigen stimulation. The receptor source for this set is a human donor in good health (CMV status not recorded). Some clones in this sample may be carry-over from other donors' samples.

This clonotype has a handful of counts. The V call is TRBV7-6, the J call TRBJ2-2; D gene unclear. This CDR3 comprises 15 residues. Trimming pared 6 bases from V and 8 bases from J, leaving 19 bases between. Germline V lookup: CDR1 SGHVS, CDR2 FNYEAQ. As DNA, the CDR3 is TGTGCCAGCAGTCGTGTGGCCCTTCCTGGGGGGGAGCTGTTTTTT. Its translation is CASSRVALPGGELFF.

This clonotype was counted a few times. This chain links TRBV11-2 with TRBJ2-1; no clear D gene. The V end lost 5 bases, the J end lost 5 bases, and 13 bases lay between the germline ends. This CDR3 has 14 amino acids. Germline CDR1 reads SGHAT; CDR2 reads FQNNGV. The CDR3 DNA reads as TGTGCCAGCAGCCCGCCGAGGACGGACAATGAGCAGTTCTTC. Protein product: CASSPPRTDNEQFF.

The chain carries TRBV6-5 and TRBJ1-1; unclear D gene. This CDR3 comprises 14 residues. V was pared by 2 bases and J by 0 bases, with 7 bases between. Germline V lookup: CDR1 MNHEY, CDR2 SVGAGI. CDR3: CASSYSPMNTEAFF. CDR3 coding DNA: TGTGCCAGCAGTTACAGTCCGATGAACACTGAAGCTTTCTTT.

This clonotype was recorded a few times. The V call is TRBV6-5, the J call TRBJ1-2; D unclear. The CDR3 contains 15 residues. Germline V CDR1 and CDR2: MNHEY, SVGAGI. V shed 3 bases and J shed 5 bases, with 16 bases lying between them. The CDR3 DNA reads TGTGCCAGCAGTTATAACTCAGGAGTAAATTATGGCTACACCTTC. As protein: CASSYNSGVNYGYTF.

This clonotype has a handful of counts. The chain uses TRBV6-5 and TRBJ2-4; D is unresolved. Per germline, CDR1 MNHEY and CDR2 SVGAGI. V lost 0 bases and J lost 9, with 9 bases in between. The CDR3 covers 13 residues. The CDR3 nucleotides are TGTGCCAGCAGTTACTCGGCCGTTGGCATTCAGTACTTC. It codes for CASSYSAVGIQYF.

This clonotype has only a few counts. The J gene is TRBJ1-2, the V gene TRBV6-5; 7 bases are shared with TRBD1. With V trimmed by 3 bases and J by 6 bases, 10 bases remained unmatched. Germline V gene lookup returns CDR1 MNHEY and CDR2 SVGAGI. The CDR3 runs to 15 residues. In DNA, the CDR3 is TGTGCCAGCAGTTATGCCGGACAGGTATCGGATGGCTACACCTTC. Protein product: CASSYAGQVSDGYTF.

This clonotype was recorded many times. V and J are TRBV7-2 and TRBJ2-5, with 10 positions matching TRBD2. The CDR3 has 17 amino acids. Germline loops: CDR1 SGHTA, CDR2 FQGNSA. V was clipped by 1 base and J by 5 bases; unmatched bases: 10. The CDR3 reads CASSLERQRGGGETQYF. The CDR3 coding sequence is TGTGCCAGCAGCTTAGAACGGCAGCGGGGGGGCGGGGAGACCCAGTACTTC.

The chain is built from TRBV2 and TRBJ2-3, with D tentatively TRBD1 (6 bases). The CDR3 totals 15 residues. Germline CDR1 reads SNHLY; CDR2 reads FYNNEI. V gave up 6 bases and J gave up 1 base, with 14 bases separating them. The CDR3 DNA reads TGTGCCAGCAGCGGGACATGGATTGGCACAGATACGCAGTATTTT. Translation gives CASSGTWIGTDTQYF.

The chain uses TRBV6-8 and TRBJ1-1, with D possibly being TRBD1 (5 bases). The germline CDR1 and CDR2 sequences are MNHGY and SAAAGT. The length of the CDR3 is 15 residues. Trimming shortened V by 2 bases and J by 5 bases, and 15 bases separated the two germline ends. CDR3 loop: CASSYGTGPGTEAFF. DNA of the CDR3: TGTGCCAGCAGTTACGGGACGGGGCCTGGGACTGAAGCTTTCTTT.

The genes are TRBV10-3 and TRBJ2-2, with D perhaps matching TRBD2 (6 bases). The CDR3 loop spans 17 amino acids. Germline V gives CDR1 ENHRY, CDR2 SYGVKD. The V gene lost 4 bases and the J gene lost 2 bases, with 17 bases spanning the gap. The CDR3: CAISVLRDSRNTGELFF. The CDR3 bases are TGTGCCATCAGTGTTTTAAGGGACTCCCGAAACACCGGGGAGCTGTTTTTT.

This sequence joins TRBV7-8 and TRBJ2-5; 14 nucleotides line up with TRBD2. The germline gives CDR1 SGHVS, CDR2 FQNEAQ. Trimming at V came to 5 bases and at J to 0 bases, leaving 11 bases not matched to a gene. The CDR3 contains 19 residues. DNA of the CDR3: TGTGCCAGCAGCCCAGCTCCGGGACTAGCGGGGGACTACCAAGAGACCCAGTACTTC. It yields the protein CASSPAPGLAGDYQETQYF.

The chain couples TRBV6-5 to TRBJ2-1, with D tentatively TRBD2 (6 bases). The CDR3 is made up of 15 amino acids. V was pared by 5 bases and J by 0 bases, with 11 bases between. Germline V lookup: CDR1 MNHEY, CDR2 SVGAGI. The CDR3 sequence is CASSNLAPSYNEQFF. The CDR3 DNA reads TGTGCCAGCAGTAATCTAGCGCCCTCCTACAATGAGCAGTTCTTC.

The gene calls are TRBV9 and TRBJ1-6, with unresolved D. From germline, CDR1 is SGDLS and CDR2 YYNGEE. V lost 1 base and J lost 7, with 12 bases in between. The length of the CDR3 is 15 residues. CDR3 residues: CASSVRAGPNSPLHF. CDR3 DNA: TGTGCCAGCAGCGTAAGGGCAGGTCCCAATTCACCCCTCCACTTT.

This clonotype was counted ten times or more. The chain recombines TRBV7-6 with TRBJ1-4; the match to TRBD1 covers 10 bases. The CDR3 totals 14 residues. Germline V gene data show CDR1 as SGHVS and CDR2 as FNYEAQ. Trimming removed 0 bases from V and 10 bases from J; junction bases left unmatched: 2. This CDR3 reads CASSLARDRGKLFF. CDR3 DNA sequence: TGTGCCAGCAGCTTAGCGCGGGACAGGGGAAAACTGTTTTTT. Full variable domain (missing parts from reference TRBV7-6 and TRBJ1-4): GAGVSQSPRYKVTKRGQDVALRCDPISGHVSLYWYRQALGQGPEFLTYFNYEAQQDKSGLPNDRFSAERPEGSISTLTIQRTEQRDSAMYRCASSLARDRGKLFFGSGTQLSVL.

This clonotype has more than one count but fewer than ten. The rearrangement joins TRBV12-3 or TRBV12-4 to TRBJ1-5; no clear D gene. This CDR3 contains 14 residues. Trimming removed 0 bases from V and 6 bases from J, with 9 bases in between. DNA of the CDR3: TGTGCCAGCAGTTTAGCCACGTCTAGTCAGCCCCAGCATTTT. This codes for CASSLATSSQPQHF.

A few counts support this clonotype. Here the CDR3 DNA reads TGTGCCAGCAGCATCCTTTCTAGCGGTGGGGAAGATGGCTACACCTTC. Its translation is CASSILSSGGEDGYTF. The gene calls are TRBV6-5 and TRBJ1-2; D is unclear. Trimming took off 6 bases at V and 6 bases at J, with 23 bases between the two ends. Germline CDR1 reads MNHEY; CDR2 reads SVGAGI. The CDR3 contains 16 residues.

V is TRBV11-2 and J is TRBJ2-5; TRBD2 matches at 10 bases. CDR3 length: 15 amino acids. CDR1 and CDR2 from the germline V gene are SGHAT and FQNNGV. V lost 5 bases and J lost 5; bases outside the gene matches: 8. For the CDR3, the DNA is TGTGCCAGCAGCGCCACTAGCGGGGCCATGGAGACCCAGTACTTC. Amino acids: CASSATSGAMETQYF.

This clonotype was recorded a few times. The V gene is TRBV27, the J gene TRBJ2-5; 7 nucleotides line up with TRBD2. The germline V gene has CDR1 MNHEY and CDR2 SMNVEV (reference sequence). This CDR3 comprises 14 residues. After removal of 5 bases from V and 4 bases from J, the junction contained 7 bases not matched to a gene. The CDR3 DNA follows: TGTGCCAGCAGTACCGCGGGGAGGGGAGAGACCCAGTACTTC. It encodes CASSTAGRGETQYF.

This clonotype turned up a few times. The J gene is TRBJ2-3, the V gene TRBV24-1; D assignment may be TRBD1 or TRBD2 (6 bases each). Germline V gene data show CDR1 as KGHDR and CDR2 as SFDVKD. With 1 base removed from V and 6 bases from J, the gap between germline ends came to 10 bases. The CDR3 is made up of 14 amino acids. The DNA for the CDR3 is TGTGCCACCAGTGATTTTAGGGGGGCGGATACGCAGTATTTT. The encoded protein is CATSDFRGADTQYF.

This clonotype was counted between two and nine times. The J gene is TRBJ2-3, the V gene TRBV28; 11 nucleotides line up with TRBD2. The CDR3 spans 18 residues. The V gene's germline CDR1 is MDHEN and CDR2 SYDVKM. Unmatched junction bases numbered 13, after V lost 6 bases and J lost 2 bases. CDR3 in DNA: TGTGCCAGCAGAACCTATAGCGGGGGGGCGTCGAACACAGATACGCAGTATTTT. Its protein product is CASRTYSGGASNTDTQYF.